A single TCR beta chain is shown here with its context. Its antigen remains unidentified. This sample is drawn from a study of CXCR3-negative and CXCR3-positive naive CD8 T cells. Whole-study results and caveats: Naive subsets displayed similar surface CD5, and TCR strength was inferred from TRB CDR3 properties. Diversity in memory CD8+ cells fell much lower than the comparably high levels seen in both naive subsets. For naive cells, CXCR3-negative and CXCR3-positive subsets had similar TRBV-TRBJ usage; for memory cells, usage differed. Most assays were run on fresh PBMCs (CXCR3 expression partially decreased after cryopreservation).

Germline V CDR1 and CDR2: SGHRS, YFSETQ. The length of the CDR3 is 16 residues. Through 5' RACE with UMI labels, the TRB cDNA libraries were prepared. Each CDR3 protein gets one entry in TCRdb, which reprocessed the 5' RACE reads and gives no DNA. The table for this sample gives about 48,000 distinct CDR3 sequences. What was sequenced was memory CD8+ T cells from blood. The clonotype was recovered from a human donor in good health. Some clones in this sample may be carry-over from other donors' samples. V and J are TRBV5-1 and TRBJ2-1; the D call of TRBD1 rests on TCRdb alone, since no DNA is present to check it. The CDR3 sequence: CASSLVVPGAYNEQFF.